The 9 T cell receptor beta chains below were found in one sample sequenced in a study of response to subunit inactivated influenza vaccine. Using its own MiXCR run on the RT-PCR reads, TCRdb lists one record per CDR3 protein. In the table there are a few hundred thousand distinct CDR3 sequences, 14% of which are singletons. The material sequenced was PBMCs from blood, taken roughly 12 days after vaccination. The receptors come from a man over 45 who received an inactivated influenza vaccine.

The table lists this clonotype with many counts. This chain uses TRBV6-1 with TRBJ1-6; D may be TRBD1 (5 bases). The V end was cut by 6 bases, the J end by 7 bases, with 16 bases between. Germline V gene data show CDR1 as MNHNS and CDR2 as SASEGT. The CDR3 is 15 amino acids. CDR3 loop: CASSLTGQGNSPLHF. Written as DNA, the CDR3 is TGTGCCAGCAGCCTCACAGGACAAGGCAATTCACCCCTCCACTTT.

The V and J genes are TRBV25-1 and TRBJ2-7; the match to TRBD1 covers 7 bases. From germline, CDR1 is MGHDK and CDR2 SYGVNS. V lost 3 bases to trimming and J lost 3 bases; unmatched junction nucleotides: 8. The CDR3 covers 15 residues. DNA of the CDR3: TGTGCCAGCAGTGATTACGACAGGGATCACTACGAGCAGTACTTC. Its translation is CASSDYDRDHYEQYF.

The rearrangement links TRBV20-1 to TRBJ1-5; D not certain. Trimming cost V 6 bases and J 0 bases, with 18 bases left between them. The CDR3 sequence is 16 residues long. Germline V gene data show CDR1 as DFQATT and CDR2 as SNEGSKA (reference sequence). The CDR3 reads CSASSVRGASNQPQHF. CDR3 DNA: TGCAGTGCCTCTAGCGTGAGAGGAGCTAGCAATCAGCCCCAGCATTTT.

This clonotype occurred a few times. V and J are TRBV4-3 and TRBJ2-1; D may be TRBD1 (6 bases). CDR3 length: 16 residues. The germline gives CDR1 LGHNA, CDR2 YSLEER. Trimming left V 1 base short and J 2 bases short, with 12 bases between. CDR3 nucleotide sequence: TGCGCCAGCAGCCAAGCCGACAGGACACCCTACAATGAGCAGTTCTTC. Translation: CASSQADRTPYNEQFF.

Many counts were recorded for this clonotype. The DNA for the CDR3 is TGTGCCAGCAGCGTAGAGGATGTGGCGAGCTATGGCTACACCTTC. The encoded protein is CASSVEDVASYGYTF. V and J are TRBV9 and TRBJ1-2; D is uncertain. This CDR3 spans 15 amino acids. Germline lookup yields CDR1 SGDLS and CDR2 YYNGEE. V shed 0 bases and J shed 4 bases, with 13 bases lying between them.

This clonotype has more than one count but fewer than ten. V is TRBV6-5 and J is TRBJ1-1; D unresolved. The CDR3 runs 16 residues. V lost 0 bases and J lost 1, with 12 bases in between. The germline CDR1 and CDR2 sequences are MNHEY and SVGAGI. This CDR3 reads CASSYSPGPGNTEAFF. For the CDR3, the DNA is TGTGCCAGCAGTTACTCGCCGGGCCCAGGGAACACTGAAGCTTTCTTT.

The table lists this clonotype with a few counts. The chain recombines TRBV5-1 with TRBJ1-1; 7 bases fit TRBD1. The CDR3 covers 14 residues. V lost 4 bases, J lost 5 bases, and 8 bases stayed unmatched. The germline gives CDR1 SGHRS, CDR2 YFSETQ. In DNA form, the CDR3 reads TGCGCCAGCAGCACAACAGGGGTCGGGACTGAAGCTTTCTTT. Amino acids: CASSTTGVGTEAFF.

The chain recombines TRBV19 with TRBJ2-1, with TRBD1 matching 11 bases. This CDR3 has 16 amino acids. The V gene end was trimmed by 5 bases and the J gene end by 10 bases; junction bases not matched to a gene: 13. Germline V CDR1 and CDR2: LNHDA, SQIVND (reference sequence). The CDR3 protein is CASSPRSGQGALEQFF. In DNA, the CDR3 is TGTGCCAGTAGTCCCCGTTCCGGACAGGGGGCTCTCGAGCAGTTCTTC. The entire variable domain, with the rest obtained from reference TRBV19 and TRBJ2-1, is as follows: DGGITQSPKYLFRKEGQNVTLSCEQNLNHDAMYWYRQDPGQGLRLIYYSQIVNDFQKGDIAEGYSVSREKKESFPLTVTSAQKNPTAFYLCASSPRSGQGALEQFFGPGTRLTVL.

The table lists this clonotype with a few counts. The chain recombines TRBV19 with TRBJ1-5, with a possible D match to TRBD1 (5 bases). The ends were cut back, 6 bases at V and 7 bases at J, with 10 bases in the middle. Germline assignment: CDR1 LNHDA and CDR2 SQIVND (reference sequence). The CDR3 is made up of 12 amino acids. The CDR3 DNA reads TGTGCCAGTAGCACCAGGGAGCAGCCCCAGCATTTT. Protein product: CASSTREQPQHF.